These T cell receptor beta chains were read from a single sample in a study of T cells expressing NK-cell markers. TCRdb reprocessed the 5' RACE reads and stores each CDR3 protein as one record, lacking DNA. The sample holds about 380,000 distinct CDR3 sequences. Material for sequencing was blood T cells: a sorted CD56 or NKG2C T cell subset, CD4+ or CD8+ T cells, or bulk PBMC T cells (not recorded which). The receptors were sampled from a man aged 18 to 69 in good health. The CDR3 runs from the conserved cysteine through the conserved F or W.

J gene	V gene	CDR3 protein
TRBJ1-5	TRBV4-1	CASSQDRGTGGNQPQHF
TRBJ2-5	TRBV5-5	CASSSGGNLQETQYF
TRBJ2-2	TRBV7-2	CASSLALTSGNTGELFF
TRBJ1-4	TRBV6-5	CASSYSIQGKEKLFF
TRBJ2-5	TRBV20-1	CSAKPAGIETQYF
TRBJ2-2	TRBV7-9	CASPLRPGELFF
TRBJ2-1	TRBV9	CASSPRGSHSYNEQFF
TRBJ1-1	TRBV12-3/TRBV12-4	CASSTGAEAFF
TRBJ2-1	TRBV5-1	CASSSGIGLAGYNEQFF
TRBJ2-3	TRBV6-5	CASSYAQSIGTDTQYF
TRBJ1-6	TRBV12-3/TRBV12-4	CASSLGGGQSNSPLHF
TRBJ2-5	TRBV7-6	CASSRDSATQETQYF
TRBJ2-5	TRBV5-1	CASSFRAGTAQGSQYF
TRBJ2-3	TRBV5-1	CASSRGTQDTQYF
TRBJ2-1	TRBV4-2	CASSQGWGGQYNEQFF
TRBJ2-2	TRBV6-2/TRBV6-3	CASRTQANTGELFF
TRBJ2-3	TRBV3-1	CASSRSGSGGHSSTDTQYF
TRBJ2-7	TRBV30	CAWSAFYRESDYEQYF
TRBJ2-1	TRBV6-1	CASSETAGTSYNEQFF
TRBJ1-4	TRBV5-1	CASSKYTGGLKINEKLFF